This is a list of T cell receptor beta chains from one sample in a study of PD-L1 blockade in urothelial cancer. Profiling relied on immunoSEQ multiplex PCR, and the TCRdb table lists in-frame clones only, not all of them. This sample yields 70,000 to 90,000 clones, of which about 83% are seen a single time; about 15% belongs to the top ten. This material consisted of PBMCs, taken around atezolizumab (anti-PD-L1) treatment. Receptor source: a man in his 60s with urothelial cancer. Both conserved end residues are part of each CDR3. The order of the fields is J gene, V gene, clone size, D gene, CDR3 DNA, CDR3 protein. D genes are given only for firm matches. The size field is filled for only some rows; it gives once, few, many or a size class.

TRBJ1-6	TRBV30	.	.	TGTGCCTGGAGTGCCCTAGTAGGGGCGGGGTCACCCCTCCACTTT	CAWSALVGAGSPLHF
TRBJ1-5	TRBV6-5	once	.	TGTGCCAGCAGCCCCCTAGGGGAGGGAACGGTTCCCCAGCATTTT	CASSPLGEGTVPQHF
TRBJ2-7	TRBV6-1	.	.	TGCGCTAGTCAGGGTCTCACTTACGAGCAGTACTTC	CASQGLTYEQYF
TRBJ2-1	TRBV11-3	.	TRBD2	TGTGCCAGCAGCCCCTCGCTAGCGGGAGCGGATGAGCAGTTCTTC	CASSPSLAGADEQFF
TRBJ1-4	TRBV19	few	TRBD1	TGTGCCAGTAGCAAAGAGGGACAGGGGACTAGAAAACTGTTTTTT	CASSKEGQGTRKLFF
TRBJ2-1	TRBV28	.	.	TGTGCCAGCAGCCAGACAGGTTCCTACAATGAGCAGTTCTTC	CASSQTGSYNEQFF
TRBJ2-3	TRBV12-5	once	TRBD1	TGTGCTAGTGGTTCGGGACAGGGTGCAGATACGCAGTATTTT	CASGSGQGADTQYF
TRBJ2-1	TRBV19	.	TRBD2	TGTGCCAGTAGTATCTTTGGGACTAGCGGGCTGAATGAGCAGTTCTTC	CASSIFGTSGLNEQFF
TRBJ2-1	TRBV7-9	few	TRBD2	TGTGCCAGCAGCTTAGATCGGCTAGCGGGGAGCGTTGAGCAGTTCTTC	CASSLDRLAGSVEQFF
TRBJ2-2	TRBV14	.	TRBD1	TGTGCCAGCAGTCGGGACAGGGTATTTTCCGGGGAGCTGTTTTTT	CASSRDRVFSGELFF
TRBJ2-1	TRBV7-6	.	.	TGTGCCAGCAGTGGCGACCCAGGGTTGTATGAGCAGTTCTTC	CASSGDPGLYEQFF
TRBJ1-5	TRBV5-8	.	TRBD1	TGTGCCAGCAGCTTGGGGGACAGGGTAAGCAATCAGCCCCAGCATTTT	CASSLGDRVSNQPQHF
TRBJ1-5	TRBV10-2	.	.	TGCGCCACCATGCTAGGGGGCAATCAGCCCCAGCATTTT	CATMLGGNQPQHF
TRBJ1-3	TRBV7-9	.	TRBD1	TGTGCCAGCAGCTTAAGCGCGACAGGGAATGGAAACACCATATATTTT	CASSLSATGNGNTIYF
TRBJ1-2	TRBV30	once	TRBD1	TGTGCCTGGAGTTGGACAGGCTATGGCTACACCTTC	CAWSWTGYGYTF
TRBJ1-3	TRBV11-2	.	TRBD1	TGTGCCAGCAGCCCGTCGACAGGGGCAGGAAACACCATATATTTT	CASSPSTGAGNTIYF
TRBJ2-5	TRBV5-1	.	.	TGCGCCAGCAGCTTGAGCGTTGAGACCCAGTACTTC	CASSLSVETQYF
TRBJ1-2	TRBV2	.	TRBD1	TGTGCCAGCAGTTATAGACAGGGGATAAACTATGGCTACACCTTC	CASSYRQGINYGYTF
TRBJ1-1	TRBV28	.	.	TGTGCCAGCAGTTCGACAGGTGCTGAAGCTTTCTTT	CASSSTGAEAFF
TRBJ2-1	TRBV28	.	TRBD2	TGTGCCAGCAGTCCCCGGGGGGAGCGGTACAATGAGCAGTTCTTC	CASSPRGERYNEQFF
TRBJ1-4	TRBV19	.	.	TGTGCCAGTAGTACGACAGTTCTCGGTAATGAAAAACTGTTTTTT	CASSTTVLGNEKLFF
TRBJ1-2	TRBV6-4	.	.	TGTGCCAGCAGACGTAATAGCCAAGTTGGTAACTATGGCTACACCTTC	CASRRNSQVGNYGYTF
TRBJ1-4	TRBV2	.	.	TGTGCCAGCAGTGAACTGAGAGGGGAAAAACTGTTTTTT	CASSELRGEKLFF